The sequence of this T cell receptor beta chain was determined in a study of shared clonotypes between healthy human individuals. A word on this clone: The target antigen is unknown.

CD45RO-negative CD8 cells positively selected for CCR7 made up the naive population, which excluded terminally differentiated effector memory CD45RA+ cells. This table comes from immunoSEQ multiplex PCR, and its TCRdb copy is limited to in-frame clones, with some not included. The repertoire has under 850,000 clones, 85% to 95% of them found once; the top ten carry around 24%. The CDR3 extends over 14 amino acids. V dropped 3 bases and J dropped 4 bases, with 13 bases sitting between them. Germline V CDR1 and CDR2: MNHEY, SMNVEV (reference sequence). Study outcomes and limitations: It was the few donors that limited the genetic and exposure-history diversity represented. Clonotype sharing across a few donors was observed for around 5% of naive CD4 clonotypes.

The chain uses TRBV27 and TRBJ2-7; D uncertain. The clonotype was recovered from a man aged 30 to 45 in good health. Sequencing input: naive CD8+ T cells sorted from blood. The CDR3 DNA reads as TGTGCCAGCAGTTTTATGTCCGGCCAATACGAGCAGTACTTC. Translation gives CASSFMSGQYEQYF.